This T cell receptor (beta chain) was documented in a study of prognosis after radiotherapy for stage I lung cancer. Overall study: About 15 cases involved newly diagnosed primary stage I lung tumors, and several involved oligometastatic NSCLC subsequent to surgical resection of the primary tumor. In total, around 13 men and a handful of women took part as patients, aged about 50 to 84 with a median of approximately 77 years. Findings of the study overall: Counts of unique TCR clones fell following stereotactic body radiation therapy, median around 10,000 versus 6,900. It was reported that patients with metastases and those without them differed in TRBV and TRBJ gene usage.

This clonotype qualifies as medium-sized (0.01 to 0.1%). Its target is not known. The ends were cut back, 6 bases at V and 10 bases at J, with 16 bases in the middle. This CDR3 region has 13 residues. Starting from genomic DNA, TCR beta CDR3 was amplified through two-round multiplex PCR. Primers specific to each TRBV and TRBJ gene drove first-round PCR. TCRdb analysed the multiplex PCR reads with MiXCR anew, one entry per CDR3 protein. The sample has some 15,000 distinct CDR3 sequences, 28% seen once. The chain is built from TRBV12-3 or TRBV12-4 and TRBJ2-1, with D possibly matching TRBD1 (5 bases). The TCR comes from a donor over 45 with non-small cell lung cancer. The sequencing used PBMCs, collected before or after stereotactic body radiation therapy (not recorded which). The CDR3 nucleotides read TGTGCCAGCAGGACTGGACATTTGGGAGAGCAGTTCTTC. This sequence encodes CASRTGHLGEQFF.